This T cell receptor (beta chain) was captured in a study of TIL therapy for anti-PD-1-resistant metastatic lung cancer. Sequencing used immunoSEQ v3. The assay was immunoSEQ multiplex PCR, and TCRdb's table has in-frame clones only and misses some. This sample has about 21,000 clones; under 80% occur once, and the top ten carry 7% to 8%. CDR3 length equals 14 residues. Trimming left V 1 base short and J 8 bases short, with 12 bases between. Germline CDR1 SGHTA, CDR2 FQGNSA. Documented time point: pre-treatment sample, taken before nivolumab and TIL therapy. Sample: blood, taken at baseline. The clonotype was recovered from a person between 30 and 79 years old with non-small cell lung cancer. The chain has TRBV7-2 and TRBJ2-1; D uncertain. The CDR3 sequence is CASSLGDFAHEQFF. Here the CDR3 DNA reads TGTGCCAGCAGCTTAGGCGACTTTGCCCATGAGCAGTTCTTC.